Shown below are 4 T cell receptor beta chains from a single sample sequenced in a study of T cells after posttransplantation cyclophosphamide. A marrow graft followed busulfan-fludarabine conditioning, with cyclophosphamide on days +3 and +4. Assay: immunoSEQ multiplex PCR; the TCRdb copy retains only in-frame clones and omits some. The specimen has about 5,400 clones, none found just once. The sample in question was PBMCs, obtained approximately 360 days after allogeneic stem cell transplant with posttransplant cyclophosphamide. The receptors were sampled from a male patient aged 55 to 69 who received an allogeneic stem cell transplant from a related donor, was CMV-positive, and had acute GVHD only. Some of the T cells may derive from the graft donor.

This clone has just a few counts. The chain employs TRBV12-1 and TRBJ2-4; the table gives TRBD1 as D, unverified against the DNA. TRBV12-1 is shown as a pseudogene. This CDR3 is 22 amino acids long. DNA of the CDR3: TGTGCCAGCAGCTTGTGGAGGGAATACGGGACAGGGGGGACCGGGGCCAAAAACATTCAGTACTTC. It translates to CASSLWREYGTGGTGAKNIQYF.

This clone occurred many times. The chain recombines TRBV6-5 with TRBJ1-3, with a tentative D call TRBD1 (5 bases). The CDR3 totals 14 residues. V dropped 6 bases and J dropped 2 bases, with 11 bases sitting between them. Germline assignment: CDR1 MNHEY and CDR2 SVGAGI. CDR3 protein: CASSPGVPGNTIYF. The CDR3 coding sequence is TGTGCCAGCAGCCCGGGGGTGCCTGGAAACACCATATATTTT.

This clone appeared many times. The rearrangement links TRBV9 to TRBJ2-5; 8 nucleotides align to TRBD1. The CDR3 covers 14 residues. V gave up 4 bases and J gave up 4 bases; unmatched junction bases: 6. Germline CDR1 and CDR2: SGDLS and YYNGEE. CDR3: CASSQGTGRETQYF. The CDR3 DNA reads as TGTGCCAGCAGCCAGGGGACAGGTAGAGAGACCCAGTACTTC.

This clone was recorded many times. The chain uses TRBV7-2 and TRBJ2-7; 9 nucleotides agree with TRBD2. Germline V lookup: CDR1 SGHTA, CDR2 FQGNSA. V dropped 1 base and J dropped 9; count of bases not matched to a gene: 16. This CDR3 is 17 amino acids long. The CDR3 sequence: CASSLVAAGGTQNSQYF. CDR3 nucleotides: TGTGCCAGCAGCTTAGTAGCAGCGGGGGGAACACAAAACTCGCAGTACTTC.